The 28 T cell receptor beta chains below all came from one sample that was sequenced in a study of Graves' ophthalmopathy and Graves' hyperthyroidism. TCR beta CDR3 regions were amplified from RNA transcripts. An opening RT-PCR round employed HTBI primers and preceded a second-round multiplex PCR. MiXCR was run by TCRdb on the multiplex PCR reads, yielding one entry per CDR3 protein. The repertoire holds some 1.1 million distinct CDR3 sequences, with about 40% as singletons. Sequences were obtained from peripheral blood or thyroid tissue (not recorded which). These receptors were taken from an adult man with Graves' hyperthyroidism.

Here the CDR3 reads CASSGPGLKNTGYTF. The CDR3 DNA reads TGTGCCAGCAGCGGACCGGGACTAAAGAACACGGGCTACACCTTC. The chain uses TRBV7-7 and TRBJ1-2; D perhaps matches TRBD1 (5 bases). CDR1 and CDR2 (germline): SSHAT, FNYEAQ (reference sequence). CDR3 size: 15 residues. Trimming took off 5 bases at V and 8 bases at J, with 21 bases between the two ends.

The chain combines TRBV13 with TRBJ2-5; D may be TRBD1 (5 bases). With 5 bases removed from V and 0 bases from J, the gap between germline ends came to 16 bases. This CDR3 is 16 amino acids long. Germline V gene lookup returns CDR1 PRHDT and CDR2 FYEKMQ (reference sequence). CDR3 DNA sequence: TGTGCCAGCAGCACACGGACATCAGCGTACCAAGAGACCCAGTACTTC. This gives the protein CASSTRTSAYQETQYF.

V gene TRBV29-1 combines with J gene TRBJ2-2; possible D gene TRBD2, 7 bases. The CDR3 is 15 residues long. CDR1 and CDR2 (germline): SQVTM, ANQGSEA. The CDR3 DNA reads as TGCGGACACTCGGGGGGACGGAGGGGGACCGGGGAGCTGTTTTTT. Amino acid sequence: CGHSGGRRGTGELFF.

Ten or more counts support this clonotype. J is TRBJ2-7 and V is TRBV7-8; perhaps TRBD2 as D (6 bases). Germline V gene lookup returns CDR1 SGHVS and CDR2 FQNEAQ. There are 12 residues in the CDR3. Trimming shortened V by 3 bases and J by 6 bases, and 9 bases separated the two germline ends. CDR3 region: CASSFYGGEQYF. Written as DNA, the CDR3 is TGTGCCAGCAGCTTCTACGGGGGCGAGCAGTACTTC.

About this clonotype: A read error is possible here, since a much larger clone lies one base away. The V call is TRBV7-8, the J call TRBJ1-1; TRBD1 aligns across 9 bases. The V gene's germline CDR1 is SGHVS and CDR2 FQNEAQ. CDR3 length equals 18 residues. Unmatched junction bases numbered 16, after V lost 5 bases and J lost 3 bases. The CDR3 is CASSPRDRAQLRHTEAFF. The CDR3 DNA sequence: TGTGCCAGCAGCCCGAGGGACAGGGCACAATTACGGCACACTGAAGCTTTCTTT.

J is TRBJ2-2 and V is TRBV6-5, with D tentatively TRBD1 (5 bases). Germline V lookup: CDR1 MNHEY, CDR2 SVGAGI. The CDR3 is 15 residues long. Trimming removed 2 bases from V and 3 bases from J, with 10 bases in between. As DNA, the CDR3 is TGTGCCAGCAGTTACCAAGACAGATACACCGGGGAGCTGTTTTTT. Its protein product is CASSYQDRYTGELFF.

V is TRBV12-3 or TRBV12-4 and J is TRBJ2-6; 9 bases agree with TRBD1. The CDR3 sequence is 17 residues long. The ends lost 3 bases at V and 4 bases at J; junction bases unmatched: 7. In nucleotides, the CDR3 is TGTGCCAGCAGTTTGGGACAGGGTAAAGGAGGGGCCAACGTCCTGACTTTC. Its protein product is CASSLGQGKGGANVLTF.

This clonotype came up once. A much bigger clone sits one base away, suggesting this may be a read error. CDR3 sequence (DNA): TGTGCCAGCAGCGAGACCGGGGTAAACAATCAGCCCCAGCATTTT. It specifies CASSETGVNNQPQHF. V is TRBV5-5 and J is TRBJ1-5; D unresolved. The V and J ends lost 4 bases and 3 bases respectively, with 14 bases between them. The CDR3 runs to 15 residues. Looked up from germline, CDR1 is SGHKS and CDR2 is YYEKEE (reference sequence).

V usage is TRBV7-3 and J usage is TRBJ2-3; 7 bases match TRBD2. The V gene's germline CDR1 is SGHTA and CDR2 FQGTGA. The V and J ends lost 5 bases and 2 bases, in that order; junction bases with no gene match: 4. The CDR3 length is 14 residues. CDR3 nucleotide sequence: TGTGCCAGCAGCCGGGGGGTACCCACAGATACGCAGTATTTT. The encoded protein is CASSRGVPTDTQYF.

As to this clonotype: Its ends do not fully match the called genes, so a read error is possible. The chain is built from TRBV7-3 and TRBJ2-5, with 16 nucleotides matching TRBD2. Per germline, CDR1 SGHTA and CDR2 FQGTGA. This CDR3 comprises 17 residues. The CDR3 sequence: CASSQGGLAGGQVTQYF. CDR3 coding DNA: TGTGCCAGCAGCCAGGGGGGACTAGCGGGAGGGCAAGTGACCCAGTACTTC.

This clonotype was seen a handful of times. The chain has TRBV7-2 and TRBJ2-7, with TRBD2 matching over 7 bases. CDR1 is SGHTA, CDR2 FQGNSA, per germline. V gave up 6 bases and J gave up 4 bases; unmatched junction bases: 18. The CDR3 is 17 residues long. Here the CDR3 reads CASSPPGGRRESYEQYF. The CDR3 DNA is TGTGCCAGCAGTCCTCCAGGAGGGAGGCGGGAGTCATACGAGCAGTACTTC.

The chain has TRBV5-6 and TRBJ2-7; 7 positions match TRBD1. CDR1 and CDR2 from the germline V gene are SGHDT and YYEEEE. V lost 4 bases, J lost 2 bases, and 9 bases stayed unmatched. The CDR3 spans 15 residues. The CDR3 coding sequence is TGTGCCAGCAGCCATATAACCAGGGGGACCTACGAGCAGTACTTC. This translates into CASSHITRGTYEQYF.

This clonotype was found many times. The CDR3 spells CASSIHRGSANEKLFF. CDR3 DNA: TGTGCCAGCAGCATACACAGGGGGTCGGCTAATGAAAAACTGTTTTTT. This chain connects TRBV7-6 to TRBJ1-4; 8 bases line up with TRBD1. CDR3 size: 16 residues. Germline-derived CDR1 and CDR2 are SGHVS and FNYEAQ. V lost 5 bases, J lost 3 bases, and 8 bases stayed unmatched. Full variable domain (remainder filled in from reference TRBV7-6 and TRBJ1-4): GAGVSQSPRYKVTKRGQDVALRCDPISGHVSLYWYRQALGQGPEFLTYFNYEAQQDKSGLPNDRFSAERPEGSISTLTIQRTEQRDSAMYRCASSIHRGSANEKLFFGSGTQLSVL.

Note on this clonotype: This CDR3 fails to terminate in the conserved phenylalanine or tryptophan, so it likely reflects a read error. The chain carries TRBV15 and TRBJ1-6; D is unclear. Trimming took 10 bases from V and 3 from J, leaving 19 bases between them. Germline CDR1 and CDR2: LNHNV and YYDKDF (reference sequence). This CDR3 spans 16 amino acids. CDR3 residues: CASRTPATVYNSPLHL. CDR3 DNA sequence: TGTGCCAGCAGGACCCCCGCGACGGTCTATAATTCACCCCTCCACCTT.

This clonotype was seen only once. This could be a read error, since a much larger clone is one nucleotide away. The chain couples TRBV9 to TRBJ1-5; D unclear. From germline, CDR1 is SGDLS and CDR2 YYNGEE. The CDR3 extends over 14 amino acids. The CDR3 bases are TGTGCCGGCAGCTTCGGGCGGGGAAATCAGCCCCAGCATTTT. Amino acid sequence: CAGSFGRGNQPQHF.

The count of this clonotype is one. V gene TRBV27 combines with J gene TRBJ1-5, with a weak D call TRBD1 (5 bases). Germline V gene sequence: CDR1 MNHEY, CDR2 SMNVEV (reference sequence). V was shortened by 1 base and J by 6 bases, with 13 bases between the two germline ends. This CDR3 is built from 15 residues. For the CDR3, the DNA is TGTGCCAGCAGTTTATTGGGGGGATCCAGTCAGCCCCAGCATTTT. Its protein is CASSLLGGSSQPQHF.

This clonotype was seen ten or more times. This rearrangement joins TRBV5-1 to TRBJ1-1, with D possibly TRBD1 on 5 matching bases. Germline V gives CDR1 SGHRS, CDR2 YFSETQ. The V gene lost 4 bases and the J gene lost 5 bases, with 12 bases spanning the gap. This CDR3 spans 13 amino acids. The CDR3 bases are TGCGCCAGCAGCCTGGGGGGGTCAACTGAAGCTTTCTTT. It is translated as CASSLGGSTEAFF.

In this sample, this clonotype turned up many times. The chain recombines TRBV2 with TRBJ1-6; D uncertain. Germline CDR1 reads SNHLY; CDR2 reads FYNNEI. This CDR3 has 14 amino acids. V shed 4 bases and J shed 5 bases, with 9 bases lying between them. The CDR3, as DNA: TGTGCCAGCAGTGTCCGGGAAGATAATTCACCCCTCCACTTT. Translation gives CASSVREDNSPLHF.

The chain couples TRBV4-3 to TRBJ1-4; the match to TRBD1 covers 10 bases. The length of the CDR3 is 17 residues. Per germline, CDR1 LGHNA and CDR2 YSLEER. J lost 6 bases, V lost 0 bases, and 7 bases had no gene match. The CDR3 nucleotides read TGCGCCAGCAGCCAAGAAAACGGGGGGACAGGGGATGAAAAACTGTTTTTT. It translates to CASSQENGGTGDEKLFF.

Points on this clonotype: One end of the junction does not line up with germline, which may come from a read error. This chain uses TRBV7-9 with TRBJ2-5; D is unresolved. There are 13 residues in the CDR3. Germline assignment: CDR1 SEHNR and CDR2 FQNEAQ (reference sequence). The CDR3 bases are TGTGCCGGCAGCCGCGGATGGGGAGAGACCCAGTACTTC. Its translation is CAGSRGWGETQYF.

On this clonotype itself: A single base separates this from a much larger clone, so it may be a read error. The chain combines TRBV19 with TRBJ1-3, with D maybe TRBD1 (5 bases). Germline CDR1 is LNHDA and CDR2 is SQIVND (reference sequence). The CDR3 is 13 residues long. DNA of the CDR3: TGTGCCACCGACAGTTACTCTGGAAACACCACATATTTT. It specifies CATDSYSGNTTYF.

V usage is TRBV29-1 and J usage is TRBJ2-7; D may be TRBD1 or TRBD2 (5 bases each). Trimming took off 4 bases at V and 3 bases at J, with 7 bases between the two ends. This CDR3 region has 11 residues. Per germline, CDR1 SQVTM and CDR2 ANQGSEA. CDR3 coding DNA: TGCAGCGTTGGGGACCACTACGAGCAGTACTTC. It specifies CSVGDHYEQYF.

This clonotype was recorded many times. The chain is built from TRBV10-3 and TRBJ1-6; D gene unclear. V lost 9 bases and J lost 0, with 15 bases in between. This CDR3 spans 16 amino acids. Germline CDR1 reads ENHRY; CDR2 reads SYGVKD. As DNA, the CDR3 is TGTGCCATTAGTTCGACCGGTGACTCCTATAATTCACCCCTCCACTTT. Its translation: CAISSTGDSYNSPLHF.

This chain links TRBV25-1 with TRBJ2-2; the D gene is possibly TRBD2 (6 bases). CDR1 and CDR2 (germline): MGHDK, SYGVNS. The length of the CDR3 is 14 residues. V was clipped by 2 bases and J by 9 bases, with 13 bases between them. CDR3 loop: CASSEGGASWELFF. Written as DNA, the CDR3 is TGTGCCAGCAGTGAAGGCGGGGCTAGTTGGGAGCTGTTTTTT. The entire variable domain, with the rest obtained from reference TRBV25-1 and TRBJ2-2, is as follows: EADIYQTPRYLVIGTGKKITLECSQTMGHDKMYWYQQDPGMELHLIHYSYGVNSTEKGDLSSESTVSRIRTEHFPLTLESARPSHTSQYLCASSEGGASWELFFGEGSRLTVL.

This clonotype appeared many times. The chain recombines TRBV7-9 with TRBJ1-4; D possibly corresponds to TRBD1 (5 bases). Germline lookup yields CDR1 SEHNR and CDR2 FQNEAQ (reference sequence). This CDR3 spans 15 amino acids. V lost 1 base and J 8 bases, leaving 14 bases between the germline ends. The CDR3 spells CASSLGGRFYEKLFF. Here the CDR3 DNA reads TGTGCCAGCAGCTTAGGGGGACGTTTCTACGAAAAACTGTTTTTT. The variable domain in full, with the rest retrieved from reference TRBV7-9 and TRBJ1-4, is DTGVSQNPRHKITKRGQNVTFRCDPISEHNRLYWYRQTLGQGPEFLTYFQNEAQLEKSRLLSDRFSAERPKGSFSTLEIQRTEQGDSAMYLCASSLGGRFYEKLFFGSGTQLSVL.

This clonotype showed up many times. J is TRBJ2-7 and V is TRBV14, with 8 nucleotides matching TRBD2. V was pared by 2 bases and J by 2 bases, with 5 bases of the junction left unmatched. The V gene's germline CDR1 is SGHDN and CDR2 FVKESK. The CDR3 covers 15 residues. CDR3 sequence reads: CASSQKLAVTYEQYF. CDR3 sequence (DNA): TGTGCCAGCAGCCAAAAACTAGCGGTCACCTACGAGCAGTACTTC.

This clonotype was found a few times. The V gene is TRBV5-4, the J gene TRBJ2-3; TRBD2 matches at 10 bases. J gave up 6 bases and V 1 base, and 8 bases lay outside the gene matches. There are 16 residues in the CDR3. The germline V gene encodes CDR1 SGHNT and CDR2 YYREEE (reference sequence). The CDR3 sequence: CASSLPASGSPDTQYF. The CDR3 DNA is TGTGCCAGCAGCTTGCCTGCTAGCGGGAGTCCGGATACGCAGTATTTT. The whole variable domain, filled in from reference TRBV5-4 and TRBJ2-3, reads ETGVTQSPTHLIKTRGQQVTLRCSSQSGHNTVSWYQQALGQGPQFIFQYYREEENGRGNFPPRFSGLQFPNYSSELNVNALELDDSALYLCASSLPASGSPDTQYFGPGTRLTVL.

Details on this clonotype: At one end the junction does not follow the germline gene, possibly because of a read error. The chain is built from TRBV4-1 and TRBJ2-3; 12 bases are a match to TRBD2. The germline V gene has CDR1 MGHRA and CDR2 YSYEKL. CDR3 size: 16 residues. The CDR3 loop is CASSQRTSGITDAQYF. Here the CDR3 DNA reads TGCGCCAGCAGCCAACGGACTAGCGGGATCACAGATGCGCAGTATTTT.